This T cell receptor (beta chain) is drawn from a study of T cells after yellow fever vaccination. Study overall: The authors prepared low-cell-number fractions using SMART-Seq v4 Ultra Low Input. The study, taken as a whole, reports: A minor fraction of clonotypes spanned both CD4 and CD8 compartments.

A universal primer site and UMIs were added as TCR cDNA was made by 5'RACE template switching. TCRdb independently ran MiXCR on the 5' RACE reads; one entry per CDR3 protein. The sample includes some 320,000 distinct CDR3 sequences, over 8.5% of them seen just once. This CDR3 has 16 residues. CDR1 is SGHDN, CDR2 FVKESK, per germline. V shed 4 bases and J shed 6 bases, with 20 bases lying between them. This clonotype was observed a single time. Its antigen is undetermined. The sequence was collected from a young man who received the YFV17D yellow fever vaccine. Specimen: CD4+ T cells sorted from PBMCs, collected 45 days after the yellow fever booster vaccination. V and J are TRBV14 and TRBJ2-3, with D perhaps TRBD1 (6 bases). CDR3 bases: TGTGCCAGCAGCCGGACCTTCACAGGGATTGCGGATACGCAGTATTTT. It is translated as CASSRTFTGIADTQYF.